This T cell receptor (beta chain) was profiled in a study of control samples from healthy donors and cancer patients. This table comes from immunoSEQ multiplex PCR, and its TCRdb copy is limited to in-frame clones, with some not included. The sample lists 70,000 to 90,000 clones, roughly 94% occurring once. Germline CDR1 is MDHEN and CDR2 is SYDVKM. With 6 bases clipped from V and 15 bases from J, the junction kept 6 bases outside the gene matches. CDR3 size: 11 residues. The chain links TRBV28 to TRBJ1-4, with 8 bases identical to TRBD1. The material sequenced was blood. This receptor was obtained from a woman aged 18-35 years in good health. The CDR3 protein is CASSFQGAMFF. In DNA, the CDR3 is TGTGCCAGCAGCTTTCAGGGGGCGATGTTTTTT.